This entry features one TCR beta chain sequence. This may stem from a read error, because a much larger clone lies one nucleotide away. This sample's time point: persistent/refractory GD, antithyroid drugs over 5 years with positive TRAb. From PBMCs, RNA was extracted and then used to make the TCR library. The CDR3 spans 13 residues. CDR1 SGHNT and CDR2 YENEEA come from the germline V gene. The source of the sample is a study of regulatory T cells in long-lasting Graves disease. Construction of TCR beta libraries relied on iRepertoire HTBI primers and on Arm-PCR targeting CDR3 regions. TCRdb reprocessed the multiplex PCR reads with MiXCR, giving one entry per CDR3 protein. Of 650,000 to 700,000 distinct CDR3 sequences detected, about 32% appear once; the ten largest clones hold about 42%.

This chain joins TRBV11-3 and TRBJ1-1; TRBD1 might be the D (6 bases). The source material was peripheral blood mononuclear cells (PBMCs), sampled when the disease was refractory, from a patient treated with antithyroid drugs. This clonotype was obtained from a female donor with Graves disease. The CDR3 nucleotides are TGTGCCAACAGCTTCGCAAGGGGGTCAGAAGCTTTCTTT. Protein: CANSFARGSEAFF.